This T cell receptor (beta chain) was sequenced during a study of blood T cell repertoires in COVID-19. About the study: The study drew acute and convalescent COVID-19 samples from the United States, Italy and Spain. PBMCs, B-cell-depleted T cells, or T cells were the source of the cDNA or gDNA that made up the material.

Per the germline V gene, CDR1 is GTSNPN and CDR2 is SVGIG (reference sequence). The CDR3 is made up of 14 amino acids. V lost 0 bases and J 7 bases, leaving 10 bases between the germline ends. It was during active infection that Seattle patients were enrolled and then longitudinally followed. Per the original methods: Amplified reference gene primers provided the basis for estimating nucleated cell counts. Only in-frame clones appear in the TCRdb table, and some are missing; sequencing was by immunoSEQ multiplex PCR. V, J and clone size were drawn from that table, and D and trimming were deduced from the DNA. The table lists approximately 260,000 clones, roughly 90% of them singletons.

The sample taken for sequencing was peripheral blood. This sequence joins TRBV30 and TRBJ1-6; D is unclear. The TCR was taken from an older woman with COVID-19, enrolled during active disease. CDR3 amino acids: CAWSVVARNSPLHF. The CDR3 region has the DNA TGTGCCTGGAGTGTAGTTGCGAGAAATTCACCCCTCCACTTT.